This T cell receptor (beta chain) was identified in a study of CD8 T cells in Susac syndrome (dated by TCRdb to the late 2010s). Describing the broader study: Of the Susac syndrome patients who were sequenced, fewer than ten were in clinical remission while about six had clinically active disease. Whether CD8+ T cell activation and differentiation in Susac syndrome was antigen driven was tested using repertoire sequencing. At blood withdrawal, Susac syndrome patients were therapy-naive, treated with corticosteroids (with IVIg additionally given to some), or treated with IVIg alone.

Peripheral blood CD8+ and CD4+ T cells from healthy donors, Susac syndrome patients and multiple sclerosis patients were profiled using high-throughput TCR beta sequencing. The Susac syndrome patients fulfilled recently defined diagnostic criteria for either definite or probable disease. Bulk CD8+ and CD4+ T cells were purified magnetically by negative isolation, whereas CD8+ TEMRA cells were enriched by FACS. Blood was collected in EDTA tubes and processed within 24 hours, with PBMCs isolated through density gradient centrifugation. PBMCs intended for TCR sequencing were cryopreserved in liquid nitrogen and thawed later in a water bath at 37 degrees C. The sorted or isolated CD4+, CD8+ and CD8+ TEMRA cells had a purity of 90% or higher. Trimming takes 6 bases off V and 4 bases off J; junction bases not matched to a gene: 6. From the cysteine up to the phenylalanine, the CDR3 has a length of 14 residues. Only the CDR3 portion is preserved as DNA: 42 bases, with reading frame beginning at the first base.

RNA was extracted using the RNeasy kit, and about 0.45 to 1 ug of the RNA was reverse transcribed with random hexamers. TCR beta CDR3 regions were amplified with the immunoSEQ multiplex PCR assay covering 54 Vbeta and 13 Jbeta segments. To correct PCR amplification bias, a synthetic template baseline was used for both primer optimization and computational correction. The authors' pipeline ran thus. Reads were annotated to V, D and J genes per IMGT and analyzed with immunoSEQ Analyzer, keeping only productive sequences. Clonality was calculated as one minus the Shannon entropy normalized by log2 of the number of productive unique sequences. For each patient and control, public and private clones were evaluated among the 100 most prevalent clones. Susac-specific clones were defined as absent from healthy and MS cohorts, 800 to 1,200 published viral clones and other ImmuneACCESS disease sequences. Using fastp at Q25 and MiXCR, TCRdb reprocessed the public reads and kept productive beta chains. Merged by CDR3 protein, the rows form single entries marked with the most common genes and DNA. These V and J calls are TCRdb output, not the study's own analysis. Present in this sample are about 140,000 distinct CDR3 sequences, around 95% of which were seen just once. Together, the top ten hold 0.14% of the sample.

Of note for this clonotype: No cognate antigen has been identified for it. Qualities for individual bases were not recorded, and no much larger clone is one base off.

Overall study results and their limits: No clonal expansion was detected in the CD4+ T cell repertoire of Susac syndrome patients. The number of individuals in the TCR sequencing and HLA analysis was recognized as being relatively small.

The rearranged chain carries TRBV12-3 or TRBV12-4 and TRBJ1-5, and TRBD1 matches 7 of the central bases. The receptor comes from a human donor with Susac syndrome. The sequencing input was CD4+ T cells from PBMCs. The CDR3 reads CASSPGQRNQPQHF. Here is the DNA: TGTGCCAGCAGCCCGGGACAGCGGAATCAGCCCCAGCATTTT.